This TCR beta chain was obtained from a study of CD8+ T cells in alopecia areata. About the study: The protocol delivered tofacitinib for 6 to 18 months, then withdrew it for 6 months.

The germline V gene encodes CDR1 SGHDT and CDR2 YYEEEE. The CDR3 runs to 15 residues. Trimming removed 2 bases from V and 6 bases from J, with 15 bases in between. Only a few counts were recorded for this clone. RNA extraction was followed by reverse transcription into cDNA, which acted as the sequencing template. Method: immunoSEQ multiplex PCR; TCRdb's copy keeps in-frame clones and lacks some. The sample comprises approximately 66,000 clones, 55% to 65% of which are singletons, and approximately 17% rests with the top ten. Alopecia areata patients provided lesional scalp punch biopsies and peripheral blood.

The receptor comes from a human donor with alopecia areata. The sequenced sample was CD8+ T cells sorted from blood, obtained at week 0. The rearrangement uses TRBV5-6 and TRBJ2-1; possible D gene TRBD1, 5 bases. The CDR3 loop is CASSLDEDTLNEQFF. The CDR3 bases are TGTGCCAGCAGCTTAGATGAGGACACCCTCAATGAGCAGTTCTTC.